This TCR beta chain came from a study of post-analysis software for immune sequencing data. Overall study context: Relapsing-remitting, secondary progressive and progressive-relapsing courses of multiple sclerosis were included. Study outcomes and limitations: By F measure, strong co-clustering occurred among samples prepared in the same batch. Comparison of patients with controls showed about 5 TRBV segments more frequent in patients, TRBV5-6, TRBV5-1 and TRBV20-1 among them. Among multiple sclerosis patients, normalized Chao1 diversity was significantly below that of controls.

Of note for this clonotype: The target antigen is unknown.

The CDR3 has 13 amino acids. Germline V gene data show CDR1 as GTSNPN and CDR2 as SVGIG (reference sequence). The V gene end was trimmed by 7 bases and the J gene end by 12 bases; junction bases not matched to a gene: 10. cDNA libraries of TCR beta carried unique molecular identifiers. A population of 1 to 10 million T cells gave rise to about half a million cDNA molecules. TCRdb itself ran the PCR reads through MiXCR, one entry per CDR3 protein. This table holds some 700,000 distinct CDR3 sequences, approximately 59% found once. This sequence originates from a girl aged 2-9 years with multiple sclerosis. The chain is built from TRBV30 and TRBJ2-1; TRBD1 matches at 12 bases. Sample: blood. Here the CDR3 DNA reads TGTGCCTTTATCCCGGGACAGGGGGCGGGGCAGTTCTTC. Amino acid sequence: CAFIPGQGAGQFF.